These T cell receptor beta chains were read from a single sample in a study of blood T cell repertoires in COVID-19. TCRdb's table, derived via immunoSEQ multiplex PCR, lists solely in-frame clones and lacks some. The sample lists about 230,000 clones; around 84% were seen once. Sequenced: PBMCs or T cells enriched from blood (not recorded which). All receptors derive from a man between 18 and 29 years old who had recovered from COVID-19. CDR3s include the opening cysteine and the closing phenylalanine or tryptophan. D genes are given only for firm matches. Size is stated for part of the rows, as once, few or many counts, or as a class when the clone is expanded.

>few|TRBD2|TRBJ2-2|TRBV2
CASSGLSGSYAGELFF
TGTGCCAGCAGTGGGTTGAGCGGGAGTTATGCCGGGGAGCTGTTTTTT
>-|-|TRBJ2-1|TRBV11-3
CASSSHRLWQFF
TGTGCCAGCAGCTCACACAGGCTATGGCAGTTCTTC
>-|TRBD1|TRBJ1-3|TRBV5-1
CASSRQGLGENTIYF
TGCGCCAGCAGCAGACAGGGTTTGGGGGAAAACACCATATATTTT
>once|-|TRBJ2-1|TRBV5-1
CASRRDASSYNEQFF
TGCGCCAGCAGGCGGGACGCCAGCTCCTACAATGAGCAGTTCTTC
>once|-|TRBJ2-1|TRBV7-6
CASSLVTGLSYNEQFF
TGTGCCAGCAGCTTAGTGACGGGATTATCCTACAATGAGCAGTTCTTC
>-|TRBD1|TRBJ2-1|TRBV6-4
CASSAGTGGGDEQFF
TGTGCCAGCAGTGCCGGGACAGGGGGCGGGGATGAGCAGTTCTTC
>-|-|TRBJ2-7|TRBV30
CAWTRGGAYEQYF
TGTGCCTGGACACGAGGGGGGGCCTACGAGCAGTACTTC
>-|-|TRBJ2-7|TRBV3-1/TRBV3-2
CASSPSRRGEQYF
TGTGCCAGCAGCCCCTCAAGGAGGGGCGAGCAGTACTTC
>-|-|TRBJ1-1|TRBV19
CASSIGQNTEAFF
TGTGCCAGTAGTATCGGACAGAACACTGAAGCTTTCTTT
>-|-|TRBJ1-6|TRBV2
CASSDSTGANSPLHF
TGTGCCAGCAGTGATTCGACAGGCGCAAATTCACCCCTCCACTTT
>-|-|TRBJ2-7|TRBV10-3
CAISLTANEQYF
TGTGCCATCAGCTTGACAGCGAACGAGCAGTACTTC
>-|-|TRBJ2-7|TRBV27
CASGGLKINGRLFEQYF
TGTGCCAGCGGAGGACTTAAGATTAACGGACGGCTCTTCGAGCAGTACTTC
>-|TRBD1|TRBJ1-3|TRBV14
CASSQLGTVSGNTIYF
TGTGCCAGCAGCCAACTAGGGACAGTTTCTGGAAACACCATATATTTT
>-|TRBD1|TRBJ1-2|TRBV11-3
CASSSLGQGIGYTF
TGTGCCAGCAGCTCCCTGGGACAGGGGATTGGCTACACCTTC
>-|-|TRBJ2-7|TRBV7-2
CASSNQAPYEQYF
TGTGCCAGCAGCAACCAGGCCCCCTACGAGCAGTACTTC
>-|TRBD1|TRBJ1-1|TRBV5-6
CASSPPRQGLNTEAFF
TGTGCCAGCAGCCCACCCCGACAGGGATTGAACACTGAAGCTTTCTTT
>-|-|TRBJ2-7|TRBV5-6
CASSVERASYEQYF
TGTGCCAGCAGCGTGGAGCGGGCGTCCTACGAGCAGTACTTC
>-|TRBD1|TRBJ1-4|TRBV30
CAWSVFGTDQKLFF
TGTGCCTGGAGTGTATTCGGGACAGACCAAAAACTGTTTTTT
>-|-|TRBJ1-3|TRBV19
CASSITGISGNTIYF
TGTGCCAGTAGTATTACAGGAATCTCTGGAAACACCATATATTTT
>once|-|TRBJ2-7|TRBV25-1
CASSESIGSSYEQYF
TGTGCCAGCAGTGAATCCATCGGGAGCTCCTACGAGCAGTACTTC
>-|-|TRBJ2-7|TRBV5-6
CASSLDRVNEQYF
TGTGCCAGCAGCTTGGACAGGGTTAACGAGCAGTACTTC
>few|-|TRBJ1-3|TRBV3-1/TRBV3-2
CASSQGQARLGNTIYF
TGTGCCAGCAGCCAAGGACAGGCTCGGCTTGGAAACACCATATATTTT
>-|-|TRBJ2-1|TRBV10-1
CASSEELARGEQFF
TGCGCCAGCAGTGAAGAGCTAGCGCGAGGTGAGCAGTTCTTC
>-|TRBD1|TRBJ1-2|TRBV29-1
CSVEDRAGGRGYGYTF
TGCAGCGTTGAAGATCGTGCAGGGGGCCGGGGCTATGGCTACACCTTC
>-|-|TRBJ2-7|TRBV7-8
CASSLSTYEQYF
TGTGCCAGCAGCTTAAGCACCTACGAGCAGTACTTC
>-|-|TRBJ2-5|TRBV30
CAWSVMGRETQYF
TGTGCCTGGAGTGTGATGGGGCGAGAGACCCAGTACTTC
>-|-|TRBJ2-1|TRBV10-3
CAISGAAEQFF
TGTGCCATCAGTGGCGCGGCAGAGCAGTTCTTC
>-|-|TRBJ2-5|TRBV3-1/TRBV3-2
CASSLEARRETQYF
TGTGCCAGCAGCTTAGAGGCTAGACGAGAGACCCAGTACTTC
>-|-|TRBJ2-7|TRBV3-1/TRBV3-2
CASSPSTVLSYEQYF
TGTGCCAGCAGCCCCTCGACAGTCCTCTCCTACGAGCAGTACTTC
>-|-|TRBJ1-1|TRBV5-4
CASSLQRGSEAFF
TGTGCCAGCAGCTTGCAGCGAGGATCTGAAGCTTTCTTT
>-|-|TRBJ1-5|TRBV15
CATSRGANQPQHF
TGTGCCACCAGCAGGGGGGCCAATCAGCCCCAGCATTTT
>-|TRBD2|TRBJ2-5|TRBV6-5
CASSYNSGPLETQYF
TGTGCCAGCAGTTATAATAGCGGGCCGCTTGAGACCCAGTACTTC
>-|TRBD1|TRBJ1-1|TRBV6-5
CASSSGQGGNTEAFF
TGTGCCAGCAGTTCGGGACAGGGCGGGAACACTGAAGCTTTCTTT
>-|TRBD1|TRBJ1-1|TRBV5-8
CASSLVRGQGLHTEAFF
TGTGCCAGCAGCCTAGTAAGGGGACAGGGTCTGCACACTGAAGCTTTCTTT
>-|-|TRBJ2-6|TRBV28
CASSFRTGANVLTF
TGTGCCAGCAGTTTCCGGACAGGGGCCAACGTCCTGACTTTC
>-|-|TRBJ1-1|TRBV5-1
CASSSRGDTEAFF
TGCGCCAGCAGCTCCAGGGGAGACACTGAAGCTTTCTTT